Here is one T cell receptor beta chain with its context. The protocol was immunoSEQ multiplex PCR, while the TCRdb copy is restricted to in-frame clones and leaves out a portion. This repertoire shows about 42,000 clones, around 90% found once; its top ten account for approximately 2.9%. This sample was included in a study of blood T cell repertoires in COVID-19. The CDR3 runs to 13 residues. Deletions cut 7 bases from V and 4 bases from J, with 13 bases between. CDR1 and CDR2 (germline): SEHNR, FQNEAQ (reference sequence). Material for sequencing was peripheral blood. The TCR originated in a man between 50 and 59 years old with active COVID-19. The V call is TRBV7-9, the J call TRBJ2-5; a weak D match, TRBD2 (6 bases). As DNA, the CDR3 is TGTGCCAGCACCCCCGTCGGGGGAGAGACCCAGTACTTC. This codes for CASTPVGGETQYF.